What follows are 21 T cell receptor beta chains derived from one specimen sequenced in a study of blood T cell repertoires in COVID-19. Profiling relied on immunoSEQ multiplex PCR, and the TCRdb table lists in-frame clones only, not all of them. The sample contains about 250,000 clones, 65% to 85% of which appear only once. Sequencing used peripheral blood. Receptors originate from a man aged 40-55 years with active or convalescent COVID-19.

The rearrangement links TRBV10-3 to TRBJ1-1, with TRBD1 matching over 11 bases. Trimming at V came to 4 bases and at J to 2 bases, leaving 3 bases not matched to a gene. CDR1 and CDR2 from the germline V gene are ENHRY and SYGVKD. The CDR3 length is 15 residues. CDR3 coding DNA: TGTGCCATCAGTGGAAGGACAGGGGGCAACACTGAAGCTTTCTTT. Translated, it gives CAISGRTGGNTEAFF.

The rearrangement uses TRBV11-2 and TRBJ1-6, with 8 bases aligning to TRBD1. Germline-derived CDR1 and CDR2 are SGHAT and FQNNGV. After removal of 2 bases from V and 4 bases from J, the junction contained 1 base not matched to a gene. The CDR3 covers 15 residues. The CDR3 sequence is CASSLYRGYNSPLHF. The CDR3 bases are TGTGCCAGCAGCTTATACAGGGGGTATAATTCACCCCTCCACTTT.

The chain uses TRBV5-1 and TRBJ1-6; D gene ambiguous. This CDR3 is 14 amino acids long. The germline V and J ends were trimmed by 0 bases and 9 bases, with 10 bases remaining between them. Looked up from germline, CDR1 is SGHRS and CDR2 is YFSETQ. The CDR3 DNA reads TGCGCCAGCAGCTTGGGGCAGACGGGTTCACCCCTCCACTTT. This encodes CASSLGQTGSPLHF.

For this clone: Other DNA sequences from this sample encode an identical CDR3 as well. This chain joins TRBV10-3 and TRBJ1-2; TRBD1 matches 10 bases. This CDR3 is built from 15 residues. The V segment lost 0 bases and the J segment 2 bases; nucleotides outside the gene matches: 0. Per the germline V gene, CDR1 is ENHRY and CDR2 is SYGVKD. Here the CDR3 DNA reads TGTGCCATCAGTGAGTCGACAGGGGGCAACTATGGCTACACCTTC. Translation gives CAISESTGGNYGYTF.

V usage is TRBV29-1 and J usage is TRBJ2-5; 9 positions agree with TRBD1. V shed 4 bases, J shed 4 bases, and the junction held 10 bases outside the gene matches. Germline CDR1 reads SQVTM; CDR2 reads ANQGSEA. The CDR3 has 15 amino acids. In DNA, the CDR3 is TGCAGCGTTGTAATGACAGGGGGGGTTCGAGAGACCCAGTACTTC. Protein product: CSVVMTGGVRETQYF.

The chain uses TRBV24-1 and TRBJ1-4; TRBD1 aligns across 8 bases. V dropped 3 bases and J dropped 8; count of bases not matched to a gene: 7. Germline CDR1 KGHDR, CDR2 SFDVKD. The CDR3 is 15 amino acids. The CDR3 here is CATSDHQGAGEKLFF. For the CDR3, the DNA is TGTGCCACCAGTGATCACCAGGGGGCTGGAGAAAAACTGTTTTTT.

The chain links TRBV27 to TRBJ1-2; weak D call: TRBD1 (6 bases). Trimming took 8 bases from V and 4 from J, leaving 17 bases between them. This CDR3 has 14 residues. Germline-derived CDR1 and CDR2 are MNHEY and SMNVEV (reference sequence). The CDR3 spells CASSFGGGVYGYTF. The CDR3 DNA reads as TGTGCCAGCTCATTCGGGGGGGGCGTCTATGGCTACACCTTC.

The V call is TRBV4-2, the J call TRBJ2-2; 10 bases map to TRBD2. Trimming took 3 bases from V and 0 from J; bases not matched to a gene: 4. The CDR3 contains 17 residues. Germline loops: CDR1 LGHNA, CDR2 YNFKEQ. CDR3 amino acids: CASSQSGGASNTGELFF. In DNA form, the CDR3 reads TGTGCCAGCAGCCAGAGCGGGGGGGCATCGAACACCGGGGAGCTGTTTTTT.

V is TRBV4-3 and J is TRBJ2-1, with TRBD1 as a possible D gene (6 bases). The V and J ends lost 1 base and 4 bases respectively, with 11 bases between them. CDR1 and CDR2 (germline): LGHNA, YSLEER. The CDR3 sequence is 15 residues long. The chain's CDR3 is CASSQGRGWYNEQFF. Here the CDR3 DNA reads TGCGCCAGCAGCCAAGGCAGGGGCTGGTACAATGAGCAGTTCTTC.

The chain combines TRBV27 with TRBJ1-1; the D gene is possibly TRBD1 (5 bases). Germline V gives CDR1 MNHEY, CDR2 SMNVEV (reference sequence). V lost 3 bases, J lost 6 bases, and 23 bases lay in between. The CDR3 loop spans 17 amino acids. CDR3 region: CASSFLPTQGAGAEAFF. In DNA, the CDR3 is TGTGCCAGCAGTTTCCTACCTACCCAAGGGGCAGGCGCTGAAGCTTTCTTT.

The chain recombines TRBV6-5 with TRBJ1-5; no clear D. Trimming stripped 6 bases from V and 7 bases from J, with 13 bases between. The germline V gene encodes CDR1 MNHEY and CDR2 SVGAGI. This CDR3 has 13 residues. The CDR3 coding sequence is TGTGCCAGCAGGGGTACAAGAGGCCAGCCCCAGCATTTT. It yields the protein CASRGTRGQPQHF.

The chain carries TRBV27 and TRBJ2-1; D possibly corresponds to TRBD2 (5 bases). Trimming took 3 bases from V and 7 from J, leaving 13 bases between them. The CDR3 consists of 14 residues. The V gene's germline CDR1 is MNHEY and CDR2 SMNVEV (reference sequence). CDR3 nucleotide sequence: TGTGCCAGCAGTTTCGGGGTAGCCTGGAATGAGCAGTTCTTC. Translation gives CASSFGVAWNEQFF.

The chain joins TRBV27 to TRBJ1-1; the D is unclear. The CDR3 sequence is 12 residues long. Germline loops: CDR1 MNHEY, CDR2 SMNVEV (reference sequence). V gave up 4 bases and J gave up 11 bases, with 14 bases separating them. Here the CDR3 reads CASSSPGSPAFF. DNA for the CDR3: TGTGCCAGCAGTTCCCCGGGGTCCCCGGCTTTCTTT.

V usage is TRBV28 and J usage is TRBJ2-5, with 10 nucleotides matching TRBD2. From germline, CDR1 is MDHEN and CDR2 SYDVKM. V shed 1 base, J shed 5 bases, and the junction held 4 bases outside the gene matches. This CDR3 region has 15 residues. CDR3 nucleotides: TGTGCCAGCAGTTTATCGGGACTAGCGAGCGAGACCCAGTACTTC. It yields the protein CASSLSGLASETQYF. Full variable domain (rest looked up from reference TRBV28 and TRBJ2-5): DVKVTQSSRYLVKRTGEKVFLECVQDMDHENMFWYRQDPGLGLRLIYFSYDVKMKEKGDIPEGYSVSREKKERFSLILESASTNQTSMYLCASSLSGLASETQYFGPGTRLLVL.

This clone occurred once. This chain connects TRBV24-1 to TRBJ1-1; 7 nucleotides agree with TRBD1. V lost 4 bases to trimming and J lost 1 base; unmatched junction nucleotides: 2. Germline values: CDR1 KGHDR, CDR2 SFDVKD. The CDR3 has 14 residues. In DNA form, the CDR3 reads TGTGCCACCAGTGACAGGACAGGGAACACTGAAGCTTTCTTT. Its translation: CATSDRTGNTEAFF.

The chain links TRBV6-7 to TRBJ2-7, with TRBD1 matching 9 bases. TRBV6-7 is an ORF, and what it does is uncertain. V lost 6 bases to trimming and J lost 6 bases; unmatched junction nucleotides: 12. This CDR3 contains 15 residues. CDR3 coding DNA: TGTGCCAGCAGCCTACAGGGGGCAAAAGGCGGCGAGCAGTACTTC. This translates into CASSLQGAKGGEQYF.

This clone has just a few counts. V and J are TRBV15 and TRBJ1-4; D remains ambiguous. V lost 4 bases to trimming and J lost 0 bases, with 12 bases between them. The CDR3 spans 16 residues. Germline V lookup: CDR1 LNHNV, CDR2 YYDKDF (reference sequence). The CDR3 spells CATSKRELTTNEKLFF. In nucleotides, the CDR3 is TGTGCCACCAGCAAACGAGAACTTACAACTAATGAAAAACTGTTTTTT.

There are a few counts of this clone. This chain joins TRBV6-5 and TRBJ1-2; D uncertain. This CDR3 spans 14 amino acids. V was trimmed by 6 bases and J by 4 bases, leaving 15 bases between them. CDR1 and CDR2 from the germline V gene are MNHEY and SVGAGI. The CDR3 reads CASRGRGTLYGYTF. The CDR3 DNA is TGTGCCAGCAGGGGGAGAGGCACTCTCTATGGCTACACCTTC.

The chain employs TRBV6-5 and TRBJ2-4; TRBD1 matches 7 bases. V shed 3 bases, J shed 2 bases, and the junction held 4 bases outside the gene matches. Germline CDR1 and CDR2: MNHEY and SVGAGI. This CDR3 is built from 15 residues. The DNA of the CDR3 is TGTGCCAGCAGTTATGACAGGGTTACCAAAAACATTCAGTACTTC. Its translation is CASSYDRVTKNIQYF.

The chain has TRBV10-3 and TRBJ1-1, with a tentative D call TRBD1 (5 bases). Germline CDR1 and CDR2: ENHRY and SYGVKD. The V end was cut by 8 bases, the J end by 2 bases, with 12 bases between. The CDR3 has 13 amino acids. DNA of the CDR3: TGTGCCATCGGGAGGCAGGGAAACACTGAAGCTTTCTTT. This translates into CAIGRQGNTEAFF.

The rearrangement joins TRBV5-1 to TRBJ2-7; 7 bases match TRBD1. V shed 2 bases and J 1 base; nucleotides not matched to a gene: 15. This CDR3 is 18 amino acids long. Germline CDR1 and CDR2: SGHRS and YFSETQ. CDR3: CASSFTSGTATSSYEQYF. In DNA, the CDR3 is TGCGCCAGCAGCTTCACTTCCGGGACAGCAACTTCTTCCTACGAGCAGTACTTC.